This T cell receptor beta chain was found in a study of CD8 T cells in ankylosing spondylitis (dated by TCRdb to 2016 to 2017). For the study in its entirety: To find TCR variants linked to disease, the study profiled T cell receptor beta repertoires in ankylosing spondylitis patients and healthy donors. In total, the full study cohort was made up of some 110 healthy donors and some 26 ankylosing spondylitis patients. Samples of peripheral blood were taken, and for ankylosing spondylitis patients, synovial fluid was collected as well. Summary of the overall study and its limitations: Some of the motif variants had been reported before in the synovial fluid and blood of reactive arthritis patients, a finding that suggests common disease-initiation mechanisms. A TCR beta motif made up of roughly eight highly homologous amino acid variants appeared to be characteristic of blood from ankylosing spondylitis patients. A CD8+ phenotype was shown by the disease-linked clones, which were found at relatively low frequencies in peripheral blood. Significant enrichment of the disease-linked clones was reported in matched synovial fluid samples from ankylosing spondylitis patients.

The CDR3 numbers 16 residues from cysteine through phenylalanine. The sequence is cut down to CDR3 DNA, 48 bases in frame from base 1. CDR1 and CDR2 are drawn from the germline V gene (reference sequence): SEHNR, FQNEAQ. V sheds 4 bases and J sheds 1 base, leaving 16 bases between their ends. This clonotype was recorded many times. This receptor's antigen is unknown. No quality values exist for individual bases; no much larger clone is one base distant. Reads for this sample came from an Illumina HiSeq 2500. Quantitative 5'-RACE with molecular barcodes was the method used to prepare the TCR beta libraries. The authors' pipeline ran thus. A new computational method, built on a probabilistic model of VDJ rearrangement, was used to identify disease-linked TCR variants. TCRdb cleaned the public reads at Q25 with fastp, built clones with MiXCR and kept in-frame beta chains. CDR3 protein sequences are deduplicated, and each keeps its most common genes and DNA. Clone size and V and J calls follow TCRdb, not the original study. This sample is represented by 210,000 or so distinct CDR3 sequences; approximately 8.4% of them were singletons. The biggest ten clones account for roughly 5% of the sample.

The receptor was derived from a female donor with ankylosing spondylitis or in good health (not recorded which). Sequencing input: blood, either unsorted or a sorted T cell fraction (not recorded which). The chain employs TRBV7-9 and TRBJ1-1; no D gene can be assigned with confidence. The CDR3 protein sequence reads: CASSSSLIGKNTEAFF. The nucleotide sequence is given as TGTGCCAGCAGCTCCTCCCTTATCGGCAAGAACACTGAAGCTTTCTTT.